This T cell receptor (beta chain) was identified during a study of circulating and synovial CD4+ cells in juvenile arthritis. Findings and caveats of the study: Circulating pathogenic-like lymphocytes shared a substantially higher fraction of CDR3 sequences with synovium than bulk blood.

Sequencing used immunoSEQ multiplex PCR; TCRdb keeps in-frame clones, though not all of them. The sample consists of some 16,000 clones, approximately 89% of them appearing once. V shed 0 bases and J shed 4 bases, with 14 bases lying between them. The CDR3 length is 16 residues. Germline CDR1 is MGHRA and CDR2 is YSYEKL. On this clone: Its antigen is not identified.

Sequences were obtained from CD4+ T cells from blood. The chain recombines TRBV4-1 with TRBJ2-3, with D possibly being TRBD1 (6 bases). The clonotype was recovered from a human donor with juvenile idiopathic arthritis. The DNA for the CDR3 is TGCGCCAGCAGCCAAGATTGGGGGCCCCGGGCAGATACGCAGTATTTT. Its protein product is CASSQDWGPRADTQYF.